Each of the 6 T cell receptor beta chains below was sequenced from the same sample in a study of T cells in Graves' hyperthyroidism and ophthalmopathy. What was amplified from RNA transcripts were TCR beta CDR3 regions. RT-PCR in the first round (using the HTBI primer set) targeted the TCR CDR3. TCRdb processed the multiplex PCR reads anew with MiXCR; each CDR3 protein has one entry. The data contain about 380,000 distinct CDR3 sequences, about 13% of them singletons. The source material was blood. These TCRs come from a man aged 25-40 years with Graves' hyperthyroidism that later progressed to Graves' ophthalmopathy.

This clonotype was seen at least ten times. This chain links TRBV7-9 with TRBJ2-7, with 11 bases matching TRBD1. With 4 bases clipped from V and 5 bases from J, the junction kept 10 bases outside the gene matches. The CDR3 contains 16 residues. The germline CDR1 and CDR2 sequences are SEHNR and FQNEAQ (reference sequence). Written as DNA, the CDR3 is TGTGCCAGCAGCTCGACCTCTCGGGGACAGGGGGACGAGCAGTACTTC. Translating it yields CASSSTSRGQGDEQYF.

This clonotype was found many times. The chain combines TRBV28 with TRBJ2-5; 14 bases match TRBD2. This CDR3 contains 13 residues. The trim removed 10 bases at V and 7 bases at J, leaving 5 bases unmatched. Looked up from germline, CDR1 is MDHEN and CDR2 is SYDVKM. The CDR3 DNA reads as TGTGCCACGGGACTAGCGGGGGATGGGACCCAGTACTTC. It translates to CATGLAGDGTQYF. The whole variable domain, filled in from reference TRBV28 and TRBJ2-5, reads DVKVTQSSRYLVKRTGEKVFLECVQDMDHENMFWYRQDPGLGLRLIYFSYDVKMKEKGDIPEGYSVSREKKERFSLILESASTNQTSMYLCATGLAGDGTQYFGPGTRLLVL.

This rearrangement joins TRBV12-3 or TRBV12-4 to TRBJ1-3, with D perhaps TRBD1 (5 bases). V was cut by 8 bases and J by 0 bases, with 11 bases left in between. This CDR3 is 14 amino acids long. The CDR3 bases are TGTGCCAGCGTGGGGACGAACTCTGGAAACACCATATATTTT. Protein sequence: CASVGTNSGNTIYF.

In its sample, this clonotype was seen a few times. V usage is TRBV7-8 and J usage is TRBJ1-2; 7 nucleotides match TRBD1. The V segment lost 1 base and the J segment 7 bases; nucleotides outside the gene matches: 3. The CDR3 runs to 13 residues. The V gene's germline CDR1 is SGHVS and CDR2 FQNEAQ. The CDR3 DNA sequence: TGTGCCAGCAGCTTAGTTAGACAGGGTGGCTACACCTTC. This codes for CASSLVRQGGYTF.

In its sample, this clonotype was seen many times. The chain combines TRBV11-3 with TRBJ2-7, with TRBD2 matching over 7 bases. Germline V gene sequence: CDR1 SGHNT, CDR2 YENEEA. This CDR3 comprises 19 residues. Losses at the gene ends were 1 base for V and 3 bases for J; bases not matched to a gene: 18. In DNA form, the CDR3 reads TGTGCCAGCAGCTTAGCCGGCGGGGGATTCAACATCTTACACTACGAGCAGTACTTC. It translates to CASSLAGGGFNILHYEQYF.

This clonotype has ten or more counts. The chain is built from TRBV5-1 and TRBJ2-7; 8 bases are a match to TRBD2. Per the germline V gene, CDR1 is SGHRS and CDR2 is YFSETQ. This CDR3 has 14 residues. Unmatched junction bases numbered 6, after V lost 6 bases and J lost 1 base. CDR3 in amino acids: CASKLAGGSYEQYF. DNA for the CDR3: TGCGCCAGCAAATTGGCGGGGGGATCCTACGAGCAGTACTTC.